This T cell receptor (beta chain) was retrieved from a study of control samples from healthy donors and cancer patients. The CDR3 consists of 17 residues. Trimming cost V 1 base and J 4 bases; bases outside gene matches: 12. Germline CDR1 and CDR2: LGHDT and YNNKEL (reference sequence). The data were produced by immunoSEQ multiplex PCR, yet TCRdb's version contains in-frame clones alone and is incomplete. In the table there are around 190,000 clones, roughly nine tenths of which are singletons. This clone was found once. V usage is TRBV3-1 (or the pseudogene TRBV3-2) and J usage is TRBJ2-5, with 7 nucleotides matching TRBD2. The TCR sequence derives from a man younger than 45 in good health. Material for sequencing was blood. The CDR3, as DNA: TGTGCCAGCAGCCAAGGTCTTTGGGCTAGCGGATCAGAGACCCAGTACTTC. Its protein product is CASSQGLWASGSETQYF.